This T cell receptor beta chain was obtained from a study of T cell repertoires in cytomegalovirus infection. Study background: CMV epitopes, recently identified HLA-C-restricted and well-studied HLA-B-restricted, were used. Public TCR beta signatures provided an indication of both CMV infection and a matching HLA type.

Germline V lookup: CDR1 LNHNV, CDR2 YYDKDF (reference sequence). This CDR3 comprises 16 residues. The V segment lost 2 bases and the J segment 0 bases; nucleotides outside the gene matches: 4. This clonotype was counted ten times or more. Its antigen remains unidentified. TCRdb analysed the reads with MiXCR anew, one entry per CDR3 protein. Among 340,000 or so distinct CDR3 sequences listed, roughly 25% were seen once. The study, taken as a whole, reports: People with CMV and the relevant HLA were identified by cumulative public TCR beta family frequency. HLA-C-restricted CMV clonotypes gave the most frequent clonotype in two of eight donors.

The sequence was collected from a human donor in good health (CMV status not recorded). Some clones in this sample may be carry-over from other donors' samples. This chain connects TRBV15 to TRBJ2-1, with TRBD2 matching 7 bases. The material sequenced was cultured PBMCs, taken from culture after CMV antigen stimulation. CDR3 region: CATSRLAGSSYNEQFF. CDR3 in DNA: TGTGCCACCAGCAGATTAGCGGGTAGCTCCTACAATGAGCAGTTCTTC.